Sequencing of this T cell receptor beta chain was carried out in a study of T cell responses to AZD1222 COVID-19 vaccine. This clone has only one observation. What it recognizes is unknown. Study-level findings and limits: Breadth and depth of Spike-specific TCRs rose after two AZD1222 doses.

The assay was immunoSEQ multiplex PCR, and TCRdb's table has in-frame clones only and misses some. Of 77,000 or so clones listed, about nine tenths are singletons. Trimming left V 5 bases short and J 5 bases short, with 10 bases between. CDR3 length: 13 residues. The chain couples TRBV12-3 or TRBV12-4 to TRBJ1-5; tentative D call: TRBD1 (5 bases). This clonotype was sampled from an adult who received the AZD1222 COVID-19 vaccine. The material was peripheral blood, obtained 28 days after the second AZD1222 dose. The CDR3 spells CASSRDGYQPQHF. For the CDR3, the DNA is TGTGCCAGCAGTCGGGACGGCTATCAGCCCCAGCATTTT.